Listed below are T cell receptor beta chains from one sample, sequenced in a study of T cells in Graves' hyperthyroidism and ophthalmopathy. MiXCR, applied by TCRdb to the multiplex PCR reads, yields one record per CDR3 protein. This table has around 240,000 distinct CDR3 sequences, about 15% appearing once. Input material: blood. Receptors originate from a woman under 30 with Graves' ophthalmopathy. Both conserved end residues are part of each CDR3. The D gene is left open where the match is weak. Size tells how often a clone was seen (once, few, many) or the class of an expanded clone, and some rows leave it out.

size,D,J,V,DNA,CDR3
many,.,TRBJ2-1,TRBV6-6,TGTGCCAGCAGTTACTTTGGCGTCAGCTCCTACAATGAGCAGTTCTTC,CASSYFGVSSYNEQFF
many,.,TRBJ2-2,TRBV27,TGTGCCAGCAGTTTATCCGGGGAGCTGTTTTTT,CASSLSGELFF
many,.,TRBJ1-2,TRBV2,TGTGCCAGCAGTGTAGGGCGCGAGGGCTACACCTTC,CASSVGREGYTF
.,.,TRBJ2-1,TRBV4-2,TGTGCCAGCAGCCAAGAACCCGGACTGTACAATGAGCAGTTCTTC,CASSQEPGLYNEQFF
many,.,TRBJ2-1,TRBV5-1,TGCGCCAGCGGTTATGGGGGGGCGACTGAGCAGTTCTTC,CASGYGGATEQFF
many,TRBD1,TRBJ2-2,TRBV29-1,TGCAGCGTGAAGGGGGACAGGGACACCGGGGAGCTGTTTTTT,CSVKGDRDTGELFF
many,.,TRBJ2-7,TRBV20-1,TGCAGTGCTAGTATCGGGACGCAAGTCTCCTACGAGCAGTACTTC,CSASIGTQVSYEQYF
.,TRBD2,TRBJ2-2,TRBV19,TGTGCCAGTACCCAAAATCCACTAGCGGGGGTTCCCAACGGGGAGCTGTTTTTT,CASTQNPLAGVPNGELFF
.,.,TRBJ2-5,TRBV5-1,TGCGCCAGCAGCCCCGACAGTCAAGAGACCCAGTACTTC,CASSPDSQETQYF
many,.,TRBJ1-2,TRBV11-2,TGTGCCAGCAGCGCCGTACAGATCCGAAGAGATAATGGCTACACCTTC,CASSAVQIRRDNGYTF
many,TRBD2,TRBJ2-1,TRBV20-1,TGCAGTGCTAGAAACGGACTAGCGGGAGGCAATGAGCAGTTCTTC,CSARNGLAGGNEQFF
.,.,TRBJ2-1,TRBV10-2,TGCGCCAGCACTAAGGACGGCAATGCCCTTTACAATGAGCAGTTCTTC,CASTKDGNALYNEQFF
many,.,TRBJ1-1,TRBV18,TGTGCCAGCTCACCCTTCAAACAGAACACTGAAGCTTTCTTT,CASSPFKQNTEAFF
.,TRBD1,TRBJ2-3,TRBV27,TGTGCCAGCAGTAGCGATTCAAATACCATGATAGGGACAGGGAGTAGGGATACGCAGTATTTT,CASSSDSNTMIGTGSRDTQYF
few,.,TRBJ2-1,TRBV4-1,TGCGCCAGCAGCCAAATGCCACCTCTAGGTAACTACAATGAGCAGTTCTTC,CASSQMPPLGNYNEQFF
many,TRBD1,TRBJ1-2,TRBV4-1,TGCGCCAGCAGCCAAGAGACAGGGCGATATGGCTACACCTTC,CASSQETGRYGYTF
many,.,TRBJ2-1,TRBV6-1,TGTGCCAGCAGTCCGGACGCGTCCTACAATGAGCAGTTCTTC,CASSPDASYNEQFF
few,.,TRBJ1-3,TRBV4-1,TGCGCCAGCAGCCAATTCCGGACAGACAGTTCTGGAAACACCATATATTTT,CASSQFRTDSSGNTIYF
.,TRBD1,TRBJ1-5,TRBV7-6,TGTGCCAGCAGCCCCGGGACAGGGGATAGCAATCAGCCCCAGCATTTT,CASSPGTGDSNQPQHF
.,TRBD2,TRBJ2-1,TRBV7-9,TGTGCCAGCAGCCACGAAGGACTAGCGGGAGCCAATGAGCAGTTCTTC,CASSHEGLAGANEQFF
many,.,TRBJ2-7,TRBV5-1,TGCGCCAGCAGCTCCTCGCCTCAACAGAGCTACGAGCAGTACTTC,CASSSSPQQSYEQYF
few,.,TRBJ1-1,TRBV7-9,TGTGCCAGCAGCTTAGCTCCTTCGGGGGAAGGCACTGAAGCTTTCTTT,CASSLAPSGEGTEAFF
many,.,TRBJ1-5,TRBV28,TGTGCCAGCAGTTTGCCCGCCGGGAATCAGCCCCAGCATTTT,CASSLPAGNQPQHF
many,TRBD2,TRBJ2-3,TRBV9,TGTGCCAGCAGCACGGGGACTAGCAGCACAGATACGCAGTATTTT,CASSTGTSSTDTQYF
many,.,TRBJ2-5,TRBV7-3,TGTGCCAGCAGCTTATCGACTCAAGAGACCCAGTACTTC,CASSLSTQETQYF
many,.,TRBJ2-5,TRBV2,TGTGCCAGCAGTGATGCGGGGGCTAAACAAGAGACCCAGTACTTC,CASSDAGAKQETQYF
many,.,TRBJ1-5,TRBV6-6,TGTGCCAGCAGTTACTTATCAGGGCCCCCTAATCAGCCCCAGCATTTT,CASSYLSGPPNQPQHF
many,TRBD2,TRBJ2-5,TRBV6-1,TGTGCCAGCAGTGATCTGCTAGCGGGGCTCGACGCGGAGACCCAGTACTTC,CASSDLLAGLDAETQYF
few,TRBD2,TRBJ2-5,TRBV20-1,TGCAGTGCTCCCGGGGGTGGGAGGGCACAAGAGACCCAGCACTTC,CSAPGGGRAQETQHF
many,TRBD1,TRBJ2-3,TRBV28,TGTGCCAGCTCGAACCCGGGGACAGGGTTTGGAGATACGCAGTATTTT,CASSNPGTGFGDTQYF
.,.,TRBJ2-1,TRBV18,TGTGCCAGCTCACCAACGGGGCGATACAATGGGCAGTTCTTC,CASSPTGRYNGQFF
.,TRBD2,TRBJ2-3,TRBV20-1,TGCAGTGCTAGTTTCAGCGGGAGGACGGTCTGGGCAGATACGCAGTATTTT,CSASFSGRTVWADTQYF
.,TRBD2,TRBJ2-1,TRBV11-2,TGTGCCAGCAGCCCACGACTAGCGGGAGGATCCTACAATGAGCAGTTCTTC,CASSPRLAGGSYNEQFF
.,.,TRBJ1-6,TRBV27,TGTGCCAGCAGTTTATCTTCAAGTCACGGTTCACCCCTCCACTTT,CASSLSSSHGSPLHF
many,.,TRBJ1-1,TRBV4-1,TGCGCCAGCAGATCCGGGGCACTGAACACTGAAGCTTTCTTT,CASRSGALNTEAFF
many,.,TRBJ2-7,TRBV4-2,TGTGCCAGCAGCCAAGATCGATTAGGGGAGGTCTTCGAGCAGTACTTC,CASSQDRLGEVFEQYF
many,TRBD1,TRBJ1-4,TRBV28,TGTGCCAGCAGCACAGGGGGCATTGGGGAAAAACTGTTTTTT,CASSTGGIGEKLFF
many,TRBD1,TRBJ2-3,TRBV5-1,TGCGCCAGCAGCTTTCATCCCGGGACAGGGGATGATACGCAGTATTTT,CASSFHPGTGDDTQYF
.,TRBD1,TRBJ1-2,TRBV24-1,TGTGCCACCAGTGAGCCCGGGACAGGGGTATTTGGCTACACCTTC,CATSEPGTGVFGYTF
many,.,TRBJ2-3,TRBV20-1,TGCAGTGCTAGAGATCTCGGAGCGGACTACACAGATACGCAGTATTTT,CSARDLGADYTDTQYF
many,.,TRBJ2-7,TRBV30,TGTGCCTGGAGTGTCACTACTGACGGGACAATGGGAGGAGAGCAGTACTTC,CAWSVTTDGTMGGEQYF
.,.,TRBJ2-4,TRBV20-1,TGCAGTGCTAGTTCCACCCAGGCCAAAAACATTCAGTACTTC,CSASSTQAKNIQYF
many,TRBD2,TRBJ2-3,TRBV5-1,TGCGCCAGCAGCTGGGGGACTAGCGGTGATACGCAGTATTTT,CASSWGTSGDTQYF
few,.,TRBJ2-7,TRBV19,TGTGCCAGTAGTCCAAGGGTAGGGCCCGCCTACGAGCAGTACTTC,CASSPRVGPAYEQYF
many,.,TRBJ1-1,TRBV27,TGTGCCAGCAGTTTCCTCGGGTTCAGAACTTTCTTT,CASSFLGFRTFF
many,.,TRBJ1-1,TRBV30,TGTGCCTGGAGCCGGGTCGGGGAGTCGGAAGCTTTCTTT,CAWSRVGESEAFF
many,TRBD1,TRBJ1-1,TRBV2,TGTGCCAGCAGTCGACAGGGGTCATTAAACACTGAAGCTTTCTTT,CASSRQGSLNTEAFF
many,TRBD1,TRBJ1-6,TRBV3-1,TGTGCCAGCAGCCCGAAGACAGGGGATTATAATTCACCCCTCCACTTT,CASSPKTGDYNSPLHF
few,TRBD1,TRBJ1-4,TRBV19,TGTGCCAGTGCCCTCGGGACAGGGGAAAAACTGTTTTTT,CASALGTGEKLFF
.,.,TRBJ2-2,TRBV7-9,TGTGCCAGCAGTGACGGGGTAGGCGGGGAGCTGTTTTTT,CASSDGVGGELFF
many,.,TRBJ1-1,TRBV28,TGTGCCAGCAGTTTGGGGGGGGCGGGCACTGAAGCTTTCTTT,CASSLGGAGTEAFF
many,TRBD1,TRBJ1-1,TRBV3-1,TGTGCCAGCAGCCACCTGGGGGGACAGGGAAACGCTGAAGCTTTCTTT,CASSHLGGQGNAEAFF